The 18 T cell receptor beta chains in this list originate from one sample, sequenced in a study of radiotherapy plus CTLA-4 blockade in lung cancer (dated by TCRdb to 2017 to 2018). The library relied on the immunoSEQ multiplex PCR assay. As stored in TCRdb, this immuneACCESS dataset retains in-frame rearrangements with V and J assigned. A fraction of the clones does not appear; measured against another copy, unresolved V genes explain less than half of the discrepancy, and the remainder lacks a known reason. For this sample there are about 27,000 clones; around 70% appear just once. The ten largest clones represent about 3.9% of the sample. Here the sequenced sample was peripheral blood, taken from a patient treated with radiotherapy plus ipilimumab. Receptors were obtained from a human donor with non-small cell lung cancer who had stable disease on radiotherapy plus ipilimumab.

For the CDR3, the DNA is TGTGCCCGTTACAGTGTGTTCGGAACGCTTTTGGAGACCCAGTACTTC. This sequence encodes CARYSVFGTLLETQYF. The chain carries TRBV21-1 and TRBJ2-5; TRBD1, the table's D call, lacks a check against the DNA. TRBV21-1 corresponds to a pseudogene. This CDR3 is 16 amino acids long.

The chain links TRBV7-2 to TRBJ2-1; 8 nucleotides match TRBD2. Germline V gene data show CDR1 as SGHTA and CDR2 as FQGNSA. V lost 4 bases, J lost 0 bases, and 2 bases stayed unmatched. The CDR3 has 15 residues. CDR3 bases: TGTGCCAGCAGCTCAGCGGGGGTCTCCTACAATGAGCAGTTCTTC. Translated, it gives CASSSAGVSYNEQFF.

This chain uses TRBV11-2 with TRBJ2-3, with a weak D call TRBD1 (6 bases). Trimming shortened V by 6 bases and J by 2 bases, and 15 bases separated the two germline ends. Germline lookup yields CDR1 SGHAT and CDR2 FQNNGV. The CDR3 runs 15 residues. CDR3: CASSTPGQVTDTQYF. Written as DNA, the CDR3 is TGTGCCAGCAGTACGCCGGGACAAGTCACAGATACGCAGTATTTT.

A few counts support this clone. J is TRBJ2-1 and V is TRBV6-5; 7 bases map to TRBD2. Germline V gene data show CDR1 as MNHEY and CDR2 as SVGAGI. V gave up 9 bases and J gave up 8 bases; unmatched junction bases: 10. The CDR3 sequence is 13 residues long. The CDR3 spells CARRLATIHEQFF. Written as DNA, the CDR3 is TGTGCCAGACGACTAGCCACTATCCATGAGCAGTTCTTC.

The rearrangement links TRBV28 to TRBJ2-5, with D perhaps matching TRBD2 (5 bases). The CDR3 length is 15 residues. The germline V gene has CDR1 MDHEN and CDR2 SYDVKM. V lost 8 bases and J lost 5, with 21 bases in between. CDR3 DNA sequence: TGTGCCAGCCGAGGCCTCGGGGTTGATGGGGAGACCCAGTACTTC. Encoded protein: CASRGLGVDGETQYF.

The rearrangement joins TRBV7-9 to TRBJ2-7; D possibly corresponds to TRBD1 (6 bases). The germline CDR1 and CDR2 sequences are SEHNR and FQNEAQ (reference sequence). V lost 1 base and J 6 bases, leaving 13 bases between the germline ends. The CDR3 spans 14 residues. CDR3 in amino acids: CASSLVQGSSEQYF. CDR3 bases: TGTGCCAGCAGCTTAGTACAGGGTTCTAGCGAGCAGTACTTC.

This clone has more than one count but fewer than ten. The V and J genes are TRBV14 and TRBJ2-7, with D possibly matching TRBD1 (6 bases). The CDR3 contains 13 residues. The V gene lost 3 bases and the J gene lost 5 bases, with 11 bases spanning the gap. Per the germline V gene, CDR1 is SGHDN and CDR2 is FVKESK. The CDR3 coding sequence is TGTGCCAGCAGCCACCTGGGGGCGGACGAGCAGTACTTC. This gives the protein CASSHLGADEQYF.

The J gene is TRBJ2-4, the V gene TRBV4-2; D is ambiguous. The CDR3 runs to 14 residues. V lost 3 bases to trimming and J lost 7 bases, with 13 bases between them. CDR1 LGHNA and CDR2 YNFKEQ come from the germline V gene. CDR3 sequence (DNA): TGTGCCAGCAGCCAGGCCTTCATGGGGAACATTCAGTACTTC. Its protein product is CASSQAFMGNIQYF.

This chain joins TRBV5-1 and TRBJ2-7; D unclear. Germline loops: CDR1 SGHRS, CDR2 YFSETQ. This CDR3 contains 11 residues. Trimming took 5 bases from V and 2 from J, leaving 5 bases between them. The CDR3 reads CASSSAYEQYF. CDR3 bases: TGCGCCAGCAGTAGTGCCTACGAGCAGTACTTC.

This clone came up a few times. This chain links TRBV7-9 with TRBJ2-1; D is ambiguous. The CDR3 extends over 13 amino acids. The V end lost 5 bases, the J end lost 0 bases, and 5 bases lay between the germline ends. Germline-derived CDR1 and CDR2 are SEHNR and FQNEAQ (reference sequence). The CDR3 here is CASSARSYNEQFF. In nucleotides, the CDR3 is TGTGCCAGCAGCGCCCGCTCCTACAATGAGCAGTTCTTC.

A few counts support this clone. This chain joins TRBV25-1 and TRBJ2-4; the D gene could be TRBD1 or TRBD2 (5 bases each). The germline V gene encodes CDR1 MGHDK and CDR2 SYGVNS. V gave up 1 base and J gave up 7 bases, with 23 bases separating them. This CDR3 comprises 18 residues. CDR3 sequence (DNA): TGTGCCAGCAGTGAATTTGAGGGGTTTTCCGGACCGTCGAACATTCAGTACTTC. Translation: CASSEFEGFSGPSNIQYF.

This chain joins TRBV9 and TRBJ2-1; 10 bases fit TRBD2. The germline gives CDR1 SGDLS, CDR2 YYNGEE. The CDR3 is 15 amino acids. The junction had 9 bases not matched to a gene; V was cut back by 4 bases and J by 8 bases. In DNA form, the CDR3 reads TGTGCCAGCAGCACCGGGACTAGCGAGGCCGATGAGCAGTTCTTC. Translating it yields CASSTGTSEADEQFF.

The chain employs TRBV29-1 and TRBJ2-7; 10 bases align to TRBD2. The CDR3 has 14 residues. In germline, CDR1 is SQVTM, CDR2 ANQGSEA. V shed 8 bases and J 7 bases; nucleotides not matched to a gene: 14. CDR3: CSIRKSGRAHEQYF. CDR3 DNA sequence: TGCAGCATCCGGAAAAGCGGGAGGGCCCATGAGCAGTACTTC.

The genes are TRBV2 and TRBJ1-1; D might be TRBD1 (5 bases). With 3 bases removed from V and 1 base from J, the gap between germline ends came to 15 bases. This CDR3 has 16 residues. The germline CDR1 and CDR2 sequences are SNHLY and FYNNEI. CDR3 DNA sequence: TGTGCCAGCAGTGACGTCTGGGGGGAGGCGAACACTGAAGCTTTCTTT. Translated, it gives CASSDVWGEANTEAFF.

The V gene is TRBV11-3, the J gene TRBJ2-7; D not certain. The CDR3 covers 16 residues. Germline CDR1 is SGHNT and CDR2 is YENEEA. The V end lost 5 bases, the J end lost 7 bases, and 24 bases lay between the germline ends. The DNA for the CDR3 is TGTGCCAGCAGCCCTTCCGTGCGTAAGGGATCGCGGGAGCAGTACTTC. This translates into CASSPSVRKGSREQYF.

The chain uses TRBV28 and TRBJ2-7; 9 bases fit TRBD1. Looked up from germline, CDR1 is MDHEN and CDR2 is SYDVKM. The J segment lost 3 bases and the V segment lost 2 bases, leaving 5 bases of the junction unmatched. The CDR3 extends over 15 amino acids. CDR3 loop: CASSLTGTGNYEQYF. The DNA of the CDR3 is TGTGCCAGCAGTTTAACCGGGACAGGGAACTACGAGCAGTACTTC.

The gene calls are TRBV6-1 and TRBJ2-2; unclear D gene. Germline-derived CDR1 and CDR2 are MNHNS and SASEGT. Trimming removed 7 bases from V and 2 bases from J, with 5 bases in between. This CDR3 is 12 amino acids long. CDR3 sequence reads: CASTINTGELFF. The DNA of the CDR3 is TGTGCCAGCACTATCAACACCGGGGAGCTGTTTTTT.

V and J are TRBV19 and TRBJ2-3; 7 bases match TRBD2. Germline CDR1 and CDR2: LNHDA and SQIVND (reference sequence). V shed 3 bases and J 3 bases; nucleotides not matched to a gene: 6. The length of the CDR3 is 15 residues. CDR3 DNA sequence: TGTGCCAGTAGTATGGCTAGCGGTACGACAGATACGCAGTATTTT. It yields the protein CASSMASGTTDTQYF. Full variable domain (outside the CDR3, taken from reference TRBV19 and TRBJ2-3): DGGITQSPKYLFRKEGQNVTLSCEQNLNHDAMYWYRQDPGQGLRLIYYSQIVNDFQKGDIAEGYSVSREKKESFPLTVTSAQKNPTAFYLCASSMASGTTDTQYFGPGTRLTVL.